Following are 11 T cell receptor beta chains from one sample sequenced in a study of cytomegalovirus exposure and HLA in healthy donors. PCR was performed using 60 Vbeta and 13 Jbeta primers. The protocol was immunoSEQ multiplex PCR, while the TCRdb copy is restricted to in-frame clones and leaves out a portion. The sample has around 150,000 clones, around 81% seen once; the top ten hold about 2.5%. The material sequenced was PBMCs. The receptors come from a male donor in good health and CMV-seronegative.

The rearrangement uses TRBV6-5 and TRBJ2-1; 10 nucleotides line up with TRBD2. V trimming: 6 bases; J trimming: 9 bases; junction bases outside the gene matches: 11. The CDR3 runs to 15 residues. Germline V gives CDR1 MNHEY, CDR2 SVGAGI. The CDR3 sequence: CASSPSPGLAIEQFF. As DNA, the CDR3 is TGTGCCAGCAGCCCCAGCCCGGGACTAGCGATTGAGCAGTTCTTC.

The V gene is TRBV11-3, the J gene TRBJ1-1; unclear D gene. The CDR3 runs 14 residues. Deletions cut 5 bases from V and 5 bases from J, with 15 bases between. The germline gives CDR1 SGHNT, CDR2 YENEEA. CDR3 loop: CASSPGGSGTEAFF. The CDR3 DNA sequence: TGTGCCAGCAGCCCGGGTGGGTCGGGTACTGAAGCTTTCTTT.

This clone showed up just once. The chain joins TRBV18 to TRBJ1-2, with TRBD1 matching 10 bases. CDR3 length equals 15 residues. Germline V gene lookup returns CDR1 KGHSH and CDR2 LQKENI. The junction had 6 bases not matched to a gene; V was cut back by 5 bases and J by 3 bases. The CDR3 region has the DNA TGTGCCAGCTCATCCGGACAGGGGGGCGACTATGGCTACACCTTC. It is translated as CASSSGQGGDYGYTF.

The V and J genes are TRBV5-6 and TRBJ2-7; 10 nucleotides agree with TRBD2. V lost 1 base, J lost 11 bases, and 12 bases stayed unmatched. Germline-derived CDR1 and CDR2 are SGHDT and YYEEEE. There are 15 residues in the CDR3. This chain's CDR3 is CASSLILELAGKKYF. In DNA form, the CDR3 reads TGTGCCAGCAGCTTGATTTTGGAACTAGCGGGGAAGAAGTACTTC. Complete variable domain (other parts from reference TRBV5-6 and TRBJ2-7): DAGVTQSPTHLIKTRGQQVTLRCSPKSGHDTVSWYQQALGQGPQFIFQYYEEEERQRGNFPDRFSGHQFPNYSSELNVNALLLGDSALYLCASSLILELAGKKYFGPGTRLTVT.

This chain joins TRBV7-3 and TRBJ2-1; D possibly corresponds to TRBD2 (6 bases). CDR3 length: 15 amino acids. Trimming removed 3 bases at V and 7 bases at J, with 16 bases between. Germline CDR1 is SGHTA and CDR2 is FQGTGA. The CDR3: CASSLRLGGLNEQFF. CDR3 DNA sequence: TGTGCCAGCAGCTTGCGATTGGGGGGATTGAATGAGCAGTTCTTC.

This chain links TRBV4-3 with TRBJ1-2; unclear D gene. Germline V gene data show CDR1 as LGHNA and CDR2 as YSLEER. Trimming cost V 1 base and J 8 bases, with 23 bases left between them. This CDR3 region has 17 residues. The CDR3 protein is CASSQVVNRNPLWGYTF. The CDR3 nucleotides read TGCGCCAGCAGCCAAGTCGTCAACCGCAACCCCCTATGGGGCTACACCTTC.

This chain connects TRBV5-4 to TRBJ1-2, with 7 positions matching TRBD1. Per germline, CDR1 SGHNT and CDR2 YYREEE (reference sequence). The CDR3 runs 14 residues. V shed 4 bases, J shed 4 bases, and the junction held 7 bases outside the gene matches. This CDR3 is CASSVTDRSYGYTF. The CDR3 bases are TGTGCCAGCAGCGTGACGGACAGGTCCTATGGCTACACCTTC.

The chain carries TRBV5-4 and TRBJ2-7; tentative D call: TRBD1 (5 bases). CDR1 is SGHNT and CDR2 is YYREEE in the germline V gene (reference sequence). This CDR3 region has 12 residues. Trimming took 2 bases from V and 9 from J, leaving 12 bases between them. The CDR3 DNA sequence: TGTGCCAGCAGCTTATCGGGCAGGGTGCAGTACTTC. Encoded protein: CASSLSGRVQYF.

The V call is TRBV7-8, the J call TRBJ2-7; the match to TRBD2 covers 8 bases. Per the germline V gene, CDR1 is SGHVS and CDR2 is FQNEAQ. The CDR3 is 13 residues long. The V segment lost 7 bases and the J segment 6 bases; nucleotides outside the gene matches: 8. The CDR3 bases are TGTGCCAGCATCACAGCGGGGGCTGGCGAGCAGTACTTC. It translates to CASITAGAGEQYF. Full variable domain (rest looked up from reference TRBV7-8 and TRBJ2-7): GAGVSQSPRYKVAKRGQDVALRCDPISGHVSLFWYQQALGQGPEFLTYFQNEAQLDKSGLPSDRFFAERPEGSVSTLKIQRTQQEDSAVYLCASITAGAGEQYFGPGTRLTVT.

The gene calls are TRBV7-6 and TRBJ2-3, with 11 bases lining up with TRBD2. CDR1 SGHVS and CDR2 FNYEAQ come from the germline V gene. J lost 6 bases, V lost 1 base, and 3 bases had no gene match. The CDR3 has 15 residues. This CDR3 is CASSLVAGGMDTQYF. CDR3 in DNA: TGTGCCAGCAGCTTAGTAGCGGGAGGGATGGATACGCAGTATTTT. Filled out from reference TRBV7-6 and TRBJ2-3, the complete variable domain reads GAGVSQSPRYKVTKRGQDVALRCDPISGHVSLYWYRQALGQGPEFLTYFNYEAQQDKSGLPNDRFSAERPEGSISTLTIQRTEQRDSAMYRCASSLVAGGMDTQYFGPGTRLTVL.

This chain connects TRBV13 to TRBJ1-6, with 7 bases matching TRBD1. V shed 5 bases, J shed 7 bases, and the junction held 11 bases outside the gene matches. The CDR3 runs to 16 residues. Germline-derived CDR1 and CDR2 are PRHDT and FYEKMQ (reference sequence). The CDR3 loop reads CASSRERQGRNSPLHF. DNA of the CDR3: TGTGCCAGCAGCCGGGAGAGACAGGGACGGAATTCACCCCTCCACTTT. The variable domain in full, with the rest retrieved from reference TRBV13 and TRBJ1-6, is AAGVIQSPRHLIKEKRETATLKCYPIPRHDTVYWYQQGPGQDPQFLISFYEKMQSDKGSIPDRFSAQQFSDYHSELNMSSLELGDSALYFCASSRERQGRNSPLHFGNGTRLTVT.